This T cell receptor (beta chain) was sequenced during a study of T cell responses to AZD1222 COVID-19 vaccine (dated by TCRdb to the early 2020s). Describing the broader study: TCR sequencing covered more than 230 trial participants: 207 given two doses of AZD1222 and about 26 given two doses of MenACWY control vaccine. Trial participants were enrolled into age subgroups of 18-55, 56-69 and 70-plus years, which contained roughly 140, 27 and 60 TCR-sequenced participants, respectively. Broad study findings and their caveats: Participants were mostly white British and included more females than males, and it was suggested by the authors that clonal diversity may have been underestimated. Conclusions about previously exposed vaccinees are limited because only six or seven AZD1222 recipients were SARS-CoV-2 seropositive at baseline. Reportedly, close to half of the unique spike-specific TCRs recognized epitopes lying outside the regions that are mutated in the B.1.351 and B.1.1.7 variants. The 56-69-year group was small, and its depth increase did not reach significance, likely because of low power. Because no day 14 peak-response samples were available, the repertoires could be characterized only after the peak T cell response. Vaccine-associated CD4 TCRs spanned the whole spike protein, with dominant responses in regions 160-218 and 743-854. A significant rise in spike-specific TCR breadth and depth was observed after two AZD1222 doses relative to day 0 and relative to MenACWY recipients.

The time point label here, explained by the study, means: about 28 days (+/-7) after the second vaccine dose. Because spike-specific TCR depth and breadth did not differ between the two schedules, AZD1222 recipients who got a second dose at roughly 4 weeks were pooled with those who got a second dose at roughly 12 weeks. Vaccinee samples were obtained from the UK trials COV001 and COV002, which included a single-blind randomized controlled phase 2/3 trial of AZD1222 (ChAdOx1 nCoV-19) in healthy adults. For TCRbeta chain sequencing, PBMC samples from trial participants were taken at day 0 and at day 28 after the second dose. The CDR3 regions of human TCRbeta chains were subjected to immunosequencing. Per the authors' processing: TCRs in the repertoires were matched against a reference library of SARS-CoV-2-specific TCRs that had been generated with the MIRA antigen-specificity platform. Breadth meant the fraction of unique TCRs that were SARS-CoV-2-associated, whereas depth meant the fraction of total T cells that were SARS-CoV-2-associated. Each spike-specific TCR was assigned to its reactive spike region and to a CD4 or CD8 class using the MIRA data. Log10-transformed breadth and depth values were compared by one-way ANOVA with Sidak's multiple comparisons tests. The table comes from immuneACCESS by way of TCRdb, which keeps in-frame sequences with V and J called. Part of the clones is missing from these tables; in studies checked, under half for an unresolved V gene and the rest for unknown reasons. The V and J calls and clone size were taken over from that table, and D and trimming were inferred from the DNA. The sample records under 40,000 clones, about 80% of which are singletons. The ten largest account for more than 4% of the sample.

Taken from cysteine to phenylalanine, the CDR3 has 17 residues. Kept here is only the CDR3 DNA, which spans 51 bases and is read in frame from base 1. This clone was recorded only once. Its specific antigen is unknown. The record has no base qualities; no much larger clone is one base away. The sequence derives from an adult who received the AZD1222 COVID-19 vaccine. Material: peripheral blood, obtained 28 days after the second AZD1222 dose. Here the chain combines TRBV21-1 and TRBJ1-5; whether TRBD1, the table's D call, matches the DNA was not checked. TRBV21-1 represents a pseudogene. The base sequence is TGTGCCAGCAGCCTAAACCCCATTACAGCCAGCAATCAGCCCCAGCATTTT. Its coded protein is CASSLNPITASNQPQHF.